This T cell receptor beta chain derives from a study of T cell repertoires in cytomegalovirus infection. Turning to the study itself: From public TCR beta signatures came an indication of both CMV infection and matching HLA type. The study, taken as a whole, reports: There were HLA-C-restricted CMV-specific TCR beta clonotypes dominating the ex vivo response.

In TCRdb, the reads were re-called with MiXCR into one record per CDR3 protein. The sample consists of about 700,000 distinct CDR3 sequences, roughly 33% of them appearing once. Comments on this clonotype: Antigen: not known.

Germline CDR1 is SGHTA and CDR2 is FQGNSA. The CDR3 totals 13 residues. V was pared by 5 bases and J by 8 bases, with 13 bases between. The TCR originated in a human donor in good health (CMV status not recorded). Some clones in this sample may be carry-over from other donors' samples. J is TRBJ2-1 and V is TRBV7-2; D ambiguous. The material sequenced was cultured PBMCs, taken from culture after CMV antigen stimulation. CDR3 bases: TGTGCCAGCAGCGTGGCTGGCGCGGATGAGCAGTTCTTC. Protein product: CASSVAGADEQFF. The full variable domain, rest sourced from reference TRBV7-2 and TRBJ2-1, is GAGVSQSPSNKVTEKGKDVELRCDPISGHTALYWYRQSLGQGLEFLIYFQGNSAPDKSGLPSDRFSAERTGGSVSTLTIQRTQQEDSAVYLCASSVAGADEQFFGPGTRLTVL.